These 15 T cell receptor beta chains came from one sample sequenced in a study of shared clonotypes between healthy human individuals. Generated by immunoSEQ multiplex PCR, the TCRdb table keeps only in-frame clones and is missing some. This sample has around 2,000,000 clones; approximately 94% occur once, and the top ten carry roughly 1.1%. The naive CD8 population came from CD45RO-negative cells selected for CCR7, without terminally differentiated effector memory CD45RA+ cells. The sequenced sample was naive CD8+ T cells sorted from blood. All receptors derive from a man between 18 and 29 years old in good health.

J is TRBJ2-7 and V is TRBV27, with 10 bases aligning to TRBD1. The CDR3 has 15 amino acids. The V gene end was trimmed by 5 bases and the J gene end by 1 base; junction bases not matched to a gene: 5. In germline, CDR1 is MNHEY, CDR2 SMNVEV (reference sequence). The CDR3 DNA reads as TGTGCCAGCAGTGCCCCGGGACAGGGGTCCTACGAGCAGTACTTC. As protein: CASSAPGQGSYEQYF.

The chain links TRBV27 to TRBJ1-5; D gene unclear. CDR1 and CDR2 (germline): MNHEY, SMNVEV (reference sequence). The length of the CDR3 is 13 residues. Deletions cut 3 bases from V and 7 bases from J, with 10 bases between. The CDR3: CASSLSIYQPQHF. The CDR3 DNA sequence: TGTGCCAGCAGTTTGTCCATATACCAGCCCCAGCATTTT.

This sequence joins TRBV19 and TRBJ2-2; 7 bases are a match to TRBD2. V lost 7 bases to trimming and J lost 4 bases; unmatched junction nucleotides: 6. CDR1 and CDR2 from the germline V gene are LNHDA and SQIVND (reference sequence). This CDR3 is 14 amino acids long. The CDR3 protein is CASTWGGSTGELFF. CDR3 DNA: TGTGCCAGTACGTGGGGGGGATCCACCGGGGAGCTGTTTTTT.

The chain joins TRBV10-3 to TRBJ1-4; 7 bases are a match to TRBD1. The CDR3 has 15 residues. The V gene end was trimmed by 0 bases and the J gene end by 5 bases; junction bases not matched to a gene: 3. Per germline, CDR1 ENHRY and CDR2 SYGVKD. The CDR3 DNA reads TGTGCCATCAGTGAGTCTGGGACAGCGAATGAAAAACTGTTTTTT. This translates into CAISESGTANEKLFF.

In this sample, this clone turned up once. CDR3 protein: CASSPAFGNEQFF. CDR3 coding DNA: TGTGCCAGCAGCCCCGCGTTTGGCAATGAGCAGTTCTTC. The chain couples TRBV9 to TRBJ2-1; D gene ambiguous. Trimming removed 4 bases from V and 6 bases from J, with 11 bases in between. Germline loops: CDR1 SGDLS, CDR2 YYNGEE. CDR3 length: 13 amino acids.

This chain links TRBV10-1 with TRBJ2-3; D call uncertain. This CDR3 has 15 residues. V was pared by 9 bases and J by 0 bases, with 16 bases between. Germline V gene sequence: CDR1 WNHNN, CDR2 SYGVQD (reference sequence). CDR3 nucleotide sequence: TGCGCCAGTTCACGATCCTTTTCTAGCACAGATACGCAGTATTTT. Protein product: CASSRSFSSTDTQYF.

This sequence joins TRBV7-8 and TRBJ2-3, with 7 bases that match TRBD2. Germline loops: CDR1 SGHVS, CDR2 FQNEAQ. The CDR3 runs 17 residues. V was clipped by 1 base and J by 1 base; unmatched bases: 8. CDR3: CASSLVRESGGTDTQYF. The CDR3 DNA follows: TGTGCCAGCAGCTTAGTTCGGGAAAGCGGGGGCACAGATACGCAGTATTTT.

The chain joins TRBV7-3 to TRBJ2-5, with 9 bases identical to TRBD1. Losses at the gene ends were 5 bases for V and 4 bases for J; bases not matched to a gene: 5. Germline V gene lookup returns CDR1 SGHTA and CDR2 FQGTGA. The CDR3 consists of 14 residues. The CDR3 DNA reads as TGTGCCAGCAGCAGGACAGGGGCTGGAGAGACCCAGTACTTC. Protein sequence: CASSRTGAGETQYF.

The chain uses TRBV19 and TRBJ1-1; unclear D gene. With 0 bases removed from V and 2 bases from J, the gap between germline ends came to 10 bases. The CDR3 runs to 15 residues. The germline V gene has CDR1 LNHDA and CDR2 SQIVND (reference sequence). CDR3 in amino acids: CASSIEGSINTEAFF. CDR3 nucleotides: TGTGCCAGTAGTATAGAGGGGAGCATAAACACTGAAGCTTTCTTT.

This chain uses TRBV30 with TRBJ2-3; TRBD2 matches at 12 bases. The ends lost 5 bases at V and 5 bases at J; junction bases unmatched: 17. The CDR3 extends over 18 amino acids. Germline V gives CDR1 GTSNPN, CDR2 SVGIG (reference sequence). The CDR3 DNA sequence: TGTGCCTGGGAAGAGATGGGACTAGCGGGCCGCTGGGAAGATACGCAGTATTTT. Encoded protein: CAWEEMGLAGRWEDTQYF. Drawing the rest from reference TRBV30 and TRBJ2-3, the complete variable domain is SQTIHQWPATLVQPVGSPLSLECTVEGTSNPNLYWYRQAAGRGLQLLFYSVGIGQISSEVPQNLSASRPQDRQFILSSKKLLLSDSGFYLCAWEEMGLAGRWEDTQYFGPGTRLTVL.

The chain has TRBV6-5 and TRBJ2-2; perhaps D is TRBD1 or TRBD2 (5 bases each). CDR1 MNHEY and CDR2 SVGAGI come from the germline V gene. The CDR3 spans 15 residues. V was cut by 2 bases and J by 4 bases, with 11 bases left in between. CDR3 DNA sequence: TGTGCCAGCAGTTACAGAGGGGACGGCACCGGGGAGCTGTTTTTT. It is translated as CASSYRGDGTGELFF.

This clone has only one observation. This chain connects TRBV11-1 to TRBJ2-3; no definite D call. The CDR3 covers 11 residues. The germline gives CDR1 SGHAT, CDR2 FQDESV (reference sequence). V was shortened by 3 bases and J by 6 bases, with 4 bases between the two germline ends. CDR3 coding DNA: TGTGCCAGCAGCTTGGCGGATACGCAGTATTTT. This sequence encodes CASSLADTQYF. Looking up the rest from reference TRBV11-1 and TRBJ2-3 gives the full variable domain: EAEVAQSPRYKITEKSQAVAFWCDPISGHATLYWYRQILGQGPELLVQFQDESVVDDSQLPKDRFSAERLKGVDSTLKIQPAELGDSAMYLCASSLADTQYFGPGTRLTVL.

V gene TRBV4-1 combines with J gene TRBJ2-1; D is unclear. This CDR3 contains 15 residues. Trimming left V 5 bases short and J 0 bases short, with 11 bases between. The germline CDR1 and CDR2 sequences are MGHRA and YSYEKL. CDR3 nucleotide sequence: TGCGCCAGCAGCTTCCGGACGGGCTCCTACAATGAGCAGTTCTTC. Translating it yields CASSFRTGSYNEQFF.

Of note for this clone: Other nucleotide sequences in the sample specify the same CDR3. The chain recombines TRBV4-1 with TRBJ1-2; D remains ambiguous. The CDR3 sequence is 11 residues long. Germline V gives CDR1 MGHRA, CDR2 YSYEKL. V was trimmed by 3 bases and J by 3 bases, leaving 2 bases between them. DNA of the CDR3: TGCGCCAGCAGCCAGGACTATGGCTACACCTTC. It codes for CASSQDYGYTF.

V gene TRBV15 combines with J gene TRBJ2-2; tentative D call: TRBD2 (6 bases). The V gene's germline CDR1 is LNHNV and CDR2 YYDKDF (reference sequence). Between the trimmed V and J ends, which lost 9 bases and 3 bases, there was a span of 14 bases. The CDR3 contains 14 residues. The CDR3 sequence: CATEEGGDTGELFF. The DNA for the CDR3 is TGTGCCACGGAGGAGGGAGGCGACACCGGGGAGCTGTTTTTT. The full variable domain, in which reference TRBV15 and TRBJ2-2 provide the parts outside the CDR3, is DAMVIQNPRYQVTQFGKPVTLSCSQTLNHNVMYWYQQKSSQAPKLLFHYYDKDFNNEADTPDNFQSRRPNTSFCFLDIRSPGLGDTAMYLCATEEGGDTGELFFGEGSRLTVL.